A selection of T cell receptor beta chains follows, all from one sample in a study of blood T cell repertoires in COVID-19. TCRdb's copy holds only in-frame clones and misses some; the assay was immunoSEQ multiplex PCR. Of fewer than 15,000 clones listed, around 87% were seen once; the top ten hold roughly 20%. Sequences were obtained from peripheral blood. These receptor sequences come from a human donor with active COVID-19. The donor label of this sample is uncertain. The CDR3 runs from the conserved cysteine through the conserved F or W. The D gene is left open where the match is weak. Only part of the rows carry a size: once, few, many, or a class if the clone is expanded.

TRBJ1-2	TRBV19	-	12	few	CASRVTDYGYTF	TGTGCCAGTAGGGTGACAGACTATGGCTACACCTTC
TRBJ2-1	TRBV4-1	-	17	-	CASSQVDLGFSYNEQFF	TGCGCCAGCAGCCAAGTAGACTTAGGTTTTTCCTACAATGAGCAGTTCTTC
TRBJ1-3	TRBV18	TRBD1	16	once	CASSPPGQSSGNTIYF	TGTGCCAGCTCACCACCGGGACAGAGCTCTGGAAACACCATATATTTT
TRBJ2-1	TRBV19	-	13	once	CASSSLVRYEQFF	TGTGCCAGTAGTAGCCTAGTAAGGTATGAGCAGTTCTTC
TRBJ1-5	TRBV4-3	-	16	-	CASSQERQRPEQPQHF	TGCGCCAGCAGCCAAGAACGCCAGCGCCCGGAGCAGCCCCAGCATTTT
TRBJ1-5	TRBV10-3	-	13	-	CAIRQGPNQPQHF	TGTGCCATACGGCAGGGGCCTAATCAGCCCCAGCATTTT
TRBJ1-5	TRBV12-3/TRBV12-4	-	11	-	CASSFGGPQHF	TGTGCCAGCAGTTTCGGAGGGCCCCAGCATTTT
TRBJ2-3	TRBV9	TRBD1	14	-	CASSTRQGPDTQYF	TGTGCCAGCAGCACACGACAGGGCCCAGATACGCAGTATTTT
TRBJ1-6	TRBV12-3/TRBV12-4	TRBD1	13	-	CASNKQGNSPLHF	TGTGCCAGCAATAAACAGGGGAATTCACCCCTCCACTTT
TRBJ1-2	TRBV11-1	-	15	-	CASSLWSGVSDGYTF	TGTGCCAGCAGCTTATGGTCAGGCGTTTCAGATGGCTACACCTTC
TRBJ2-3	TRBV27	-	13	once	CASSHSFTDTQYF	TGTGCCAGCAGTCACTCCTTCACAGATACGCAGTATTTT
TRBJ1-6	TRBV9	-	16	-	CASSGPPEGSNSPLHF	TGTGCCAGCAGCGGCCCCCCCGAGGGATCCAATTCACCCCTCCACTTT
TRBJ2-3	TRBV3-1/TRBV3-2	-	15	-	CASSGRGRPTDTQYF	TGTGCCAGCAGTGGGCGAGGGAGACCCACAGATACGCAGTATTTT
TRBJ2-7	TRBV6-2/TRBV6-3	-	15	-	CASSREENPSYEQYF	TGTGCCAGCAGCCGCGAGGAGAATCCCTCCTACGAGCAGTACTTC
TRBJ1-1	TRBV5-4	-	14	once	CASTPDRINTEAFF	TGTGCCAGCACCCCGGACAGAATCAACACTGAAGCTTTCTTT
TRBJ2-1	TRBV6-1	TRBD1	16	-	CASSEARRGGHNEQFF	TGTGCCAGCAGTGAAGCCCGGAGAGGGGGCCACAATGAGCAGTTCTTC
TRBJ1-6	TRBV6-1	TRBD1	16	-	CASSEVGTATGSPLHF	TGTGCCAGCAGTGAAGTGGGGACAGCCACGGGTTCACCCCTCCACTTT
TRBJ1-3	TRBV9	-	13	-	CASSPRLGNTIYF	TGTGCCAGCAGCCCCCGTCTTGGAAACACCATATATTTT
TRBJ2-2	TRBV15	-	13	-	CASQGMNTGELFF	TGTGCCAGCCAGGGGATGAACACCGGGGAGCTGTTTTTT
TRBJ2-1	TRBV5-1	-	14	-	CASSPLGGPNEQFF	TGCGCCAGCAGCCCCCTCGGGGGGCCCAATGAGCAGTTCTTC
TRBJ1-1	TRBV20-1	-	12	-	CSASRTNTEAFF	TGCAGTGCTAGTAGGACTAACACTGAAGCTTTCTTT
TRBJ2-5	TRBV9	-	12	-	CASSHREETQYF	TGTGCCAGCAGCCACAGGGAGGAGACCCAGTACTTC
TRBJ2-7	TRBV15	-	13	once	CATSRDQRYEQYF	TGTGCCACCAGCAGAGATCAGCGGTACGAGCAGTACTTC
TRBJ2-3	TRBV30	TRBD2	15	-	CAWTTLAGVTDTQYF	TGTGCCTGGACCACACTAGCGGGGGTAACAGATACGCAGTATTTT
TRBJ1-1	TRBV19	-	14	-	CASSIWAVNTEAFF	TGTGCCAGTAGTATTTGGGCCGTGAACACTGAAGCTTTCTTT
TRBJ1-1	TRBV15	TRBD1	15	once	CATSRDRGAGTEAFF	TGTGCCACCAGCAGAGACAGGGGGGCTGGCACTGAAGCTTTCTTT
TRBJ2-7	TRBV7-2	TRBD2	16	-	CASSLAYPGWGGEQYF	TGTGCCAGCAGCTTAGCGTACCCCGGATGGGGGGGTGAGCAGTACTTC
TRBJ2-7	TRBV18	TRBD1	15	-	CASSPLGQGAYEQYF	TGTGCCAGCTCACCACTGGGACAGGGGGCCTACGAGCAGTACTTC
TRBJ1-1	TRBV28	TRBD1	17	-	CASSPTGEALMNTEAFF	TGTGCCAGCAGTCCAACAGGGGAAGCACTGATGAACACTGAAGCTTTCTTT
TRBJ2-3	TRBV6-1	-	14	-	CASSEAGSTDTQYF	TGTGCCAGCAGTGAGGCGGGGTCCACAGATACGCAGTATTTT
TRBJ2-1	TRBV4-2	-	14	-	CASSQDYTYNEQFF	TGTGCCAGCAGCCAAGATTACACCTACAATGAGCAGTTCTTC
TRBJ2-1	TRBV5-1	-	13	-	CASSPGSYNEQFF	TGCGCCAGCTCGCCAGGCTCCTACAATGAGCAGTTCTTC
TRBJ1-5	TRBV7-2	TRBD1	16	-	CASSSQTGSPLQPQHF	TGTGCCAGCAGCAGCCAGACAGGGTCACCGTTACAGCCCCAGCATTTT
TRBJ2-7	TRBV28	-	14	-	CASSFSSNPREQYF	TGTGCCAGCAGTTTCTCCTCCAATCCGAGAGAGCAGTACTTC
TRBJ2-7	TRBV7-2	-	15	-	CASSNTRTAGYEQYF	TGTGCCAGCAGTAATACGAGGACAGCTGGCTACGAGCAGTACTTC
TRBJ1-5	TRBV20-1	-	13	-	CSASQGIWQPQHF	TGCAGTGCTAGTCAGGGGATATGGCAGCCCCAGCATTTT
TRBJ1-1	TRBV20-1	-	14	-	CSASLSGMNTEAFF	TGCAGTGCTAGTTTGTCAGGAATGAACACTGAAGCTTTCTTT
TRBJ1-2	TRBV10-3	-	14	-	CAISAGQRSEGYTF	TGTGCCATCAGTGCGGGACAAAGGTCGGAGGGCTACACCTTC
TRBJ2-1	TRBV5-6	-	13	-	CASSPATGNEQFF	TGTGCCAGCAGCCCTGCGACGGGTAATGAGCAGTTCTTC
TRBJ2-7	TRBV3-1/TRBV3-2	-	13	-	CASSQRGAGEQYF	TGTGCCAGCAGCCAACGGGGGGCGGGGGAGCAGTACTTC
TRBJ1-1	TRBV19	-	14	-	CASSFFNEGPIAFF	TGTGCCAGTAGTTTCTTTAACGAGGGTCCGATCGCTTTCTTT
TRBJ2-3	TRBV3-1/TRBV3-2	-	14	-	CASSRKRGIDTQYF	TGTGCCAGCAGCCGGAAGAGGGGGATAGATACGCAGTATTTT
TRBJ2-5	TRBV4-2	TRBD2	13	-	CASSQGGRETQYF	TGTGCCAGCAGCCAAGGCGGGAGGGAGACCCAGTACTTC
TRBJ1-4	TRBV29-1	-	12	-	CSVGGTGEKLFF	TGCAGCGTTGGGGGGACTGGAGAAAAACTGTTTTTT
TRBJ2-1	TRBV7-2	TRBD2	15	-	CASSPSGGAGEKQFF	TGTGCCAGCAGCCCCAGCGGGGGGGCCGGGGAAAAGCAGTTCTTC
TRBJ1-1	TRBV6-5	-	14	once	CASSGGRGGTEAFF	TGTGCCAGCAGCGGGGGGAGGGGCGGCACTGAAGCTTTCTTT
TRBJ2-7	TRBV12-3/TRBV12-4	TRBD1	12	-	CASRLTGLEQYF	TGTGCCAGCAGATTGACAGGGCTCGAGCAGTACTTC
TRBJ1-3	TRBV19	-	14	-	CASTLRGRGNTIYF	TGTGCCAGTACCCTGCGCGGGCGCGGAAACACCATATATTTT
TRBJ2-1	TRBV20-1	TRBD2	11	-	CSARGLDEQFF	TGCAGTGCTAGGGGACTAGATGAGCAGTTCTTC
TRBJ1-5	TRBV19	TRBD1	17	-	CASSLGGQVISNQPQHF	TGTGCCAGTAGCCTAGGGGGACAGGTGATTAGCAATCAGCCCCAGCATTTT